This T cell receptor beta chain derives from a study of T cells expressing NK-cell markers (dated by TCRdb to the early 2020s). The study in broad terms: Three sorted T-cell subsets (CD3+CD56+NKG2C+, CD3+CD56+NKG2C- and CD3+CD56-NKG2C+) from 7 to 9 donors had their TCR beta-chain repertoires profiled. Of the eight sequenced donors, seven were found to be HCMV-seropositive and one was found to be HCMV-seronegative. Sequencing of the libraries produced 2 x 150 bp reads on Illumina HiSeq 2000/2500, MiSeq or NextSeq. Randomly selected healthy volunteers, three men and five women, were used as the eight sequenced donors. Study-wide conclusions, independent of this receptor: Those dominant clonotypes were again the most abundant among CD3+CD56-NKG2C+ cells in several donors, at about 28.3-60.1%. In several donors, the dominant CD3+CD56+NKG2C+ clonotypes were found to rank among the top 10 CD8+ clonotypes and to make up about 1.0-7.5% of CD8+ T cells. Whether the expanded NKG2C-expressing T cell clones were specific for HCMV antigens was left unclear.

In regard to this clonotype: Its target antigen remains unknown.

Looking up the germline V gene yields CDR1 MDHEN and CDR2 SYDVKM. From cysteine to phenylalanine, the CDR3 is 16 amino acids long. No nucleotide data were recorded. A commercial ELISA kit detecting HCMV-specific IgG in serum was used to determine HCMV serostatus. Ficoll density gradient centrifugation was used to isolate peripheral blood mononuclear cells from blood. The sample was run on an Illumina HiSeq 2000. 5'RACE template switching, by which a universal primer site and unique molecular identifiers were added, was used to make TCR beta cDNA libraries. cDNA synthesis was primed from the TCR beta constant segment, followed by two successive PCR amplification steps. The published analysis was carried out like this. MIGEC was used to demultiplex reads and group the reads by UMI, and MiTCR was used to assemble and quantify clonotypes. To remove erroneous sequences, TCR cDNA sequences were retained only when supported by two or more reads. The tcR package was used for downstream repertoire analysis, with clonotypes matched between fractions based on CDR3 nucleotide sequence plus V segment. VDJmatch was used to annotate antigen specificity against VDJdb, with one amino acid substitution in CDR3 allowed. Through TCRdb reprocessing, the reads give one entry per CDR3 protein sequence; DNA is omitted. TCRdb, rather than the study authors, made the V and J calls. The record for this sample contains under 200,000 distinct CDR3 sequences. Clones ranked in the top ten supply about 18% of the sample.

This TCR came from a woman aged 18 to 75 in good health. Sequencing was carried out using blood T cells: a sorted CD56 or NKG2C T cell subset, CD4+ or CD8+ T cells, or bulk PBMC T cells (not recorded which). The sequence links TRBV28 to TRBJ2-1; lacking DNA, the TRBD2 call made by TCRdb goes unchecked. The CDR3 reads as follows: CASSRGRAGGYNEQFF.